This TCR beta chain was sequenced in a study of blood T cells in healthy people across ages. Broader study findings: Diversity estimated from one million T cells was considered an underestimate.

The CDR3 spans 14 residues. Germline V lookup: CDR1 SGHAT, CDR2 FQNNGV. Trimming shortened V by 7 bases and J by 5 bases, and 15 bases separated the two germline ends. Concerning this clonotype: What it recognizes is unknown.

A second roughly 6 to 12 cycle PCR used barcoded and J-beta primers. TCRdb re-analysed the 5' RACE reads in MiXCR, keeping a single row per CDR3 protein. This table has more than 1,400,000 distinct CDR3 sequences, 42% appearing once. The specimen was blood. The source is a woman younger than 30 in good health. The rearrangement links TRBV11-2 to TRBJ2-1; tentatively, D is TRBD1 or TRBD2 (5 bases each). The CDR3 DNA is TGTGCCAGCAAGGTGGGACGGACCAACAATGAGCAGTTCTTC. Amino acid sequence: CASKVGRTNNEQFF.